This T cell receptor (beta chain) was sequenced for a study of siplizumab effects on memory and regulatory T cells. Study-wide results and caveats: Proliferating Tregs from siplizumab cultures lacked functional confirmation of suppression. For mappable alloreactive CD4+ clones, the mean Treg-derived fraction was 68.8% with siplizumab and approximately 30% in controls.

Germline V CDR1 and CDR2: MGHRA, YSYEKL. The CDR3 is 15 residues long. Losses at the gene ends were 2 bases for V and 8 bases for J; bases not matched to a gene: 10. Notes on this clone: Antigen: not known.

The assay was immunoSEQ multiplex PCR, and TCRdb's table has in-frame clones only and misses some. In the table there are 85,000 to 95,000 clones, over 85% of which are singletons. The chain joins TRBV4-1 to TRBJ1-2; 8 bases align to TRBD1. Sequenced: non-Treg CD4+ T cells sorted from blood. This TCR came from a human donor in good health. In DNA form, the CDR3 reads TGCGCCAGCAGCCAACCAGGAACAGGGGGAGAAGGCTACACCTTC. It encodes CASSQPGTGGEGYTF.